Listed here are 24 T cell receptor beta chains from one sample, sequenced in a study of blood T cell repertoires in COVID-19. Method: immunoSEQ multiplex PCR; TCRdb's copy keeps in-frame clones and lacks some. This sample has approximately 170,000 clones, with around 83% found just once. Sequenced material: peripheral blood. These receptors all come from a man in his sixties or seventies who had recovered from COVID-19.

This CDR3 reads CASSLGLAVNTGELFF. The CDR3 nucleotides are TGTGCCAGCAGCTTAGGGCTAGCGGTAAACACCGGGGAGCTGTTTTTT. The rearrangement joins TRBV13 to TRBJ2-2; 7 bases are a match to TRBD2. Losses at the gene ends were 0 bases for V and 2 bases for J; bases not matched to a gene: 3. CDR1 and CDR2 from the germline V gene are PRHDT and FYEKMQ (reference sequence). This CDR3 is 16 amino acids long.

The V and J genes are TRBV7-8 and TRBJ2-5, with D possibly matching TRBD2 (6 bases). V lost 3 bases to trimming and J lost 5 bases, with 25 bases between them. The CDR3 has 18 amino acids. CDR1 SGHVS and CDR2 FQNEAQ come from the germline V gene. The chain's CDR3 is CASSFGLRHGSPSETQYF. CDR3 coding DNA: TGTGCCAGCAGCTTCGGATTGAGACACGGGAGTCCCAGCGAGACCCAGTACTTC.

V gene TRBV5-1 combines with J gene TRBJ2-2, with D unresolved. V lost 1 base and J 5 bases, leaving 9 bases between the germline ends. This CDR3 contains 14 residues. The germline V gene has CDR1 SGHRS and CDR2 YFSETQ. The CDR3: CASSLPGQTGELFF. The DNA for the CDR3 is TGCGCCAGCAGCTTGCCAGGCCAAACCGGGGAGCTGTTTTTT.

This chain connects TRBV28 to TRBJ1-1, with D possibly TRBD1 on 6 matching bases. Germline loops: CDR1 MDHEN, CDR2 SYDVKM. The CDR3 has 13 amino acids. V shed 8 bases and J shed 5 bases, with 15 bases lying between them. CDR3 coding DNA: TGTGCCAGCTCGCGGGGGCGGGGAACTGAAGCTTTCTTT. Its translation: CASSRGRGTEAFF.

This clone has only one observation. The V and J genes are TRBV5-1 and TRBJ2-2, with a possible D match to TRBD2 (5 bases). The germline V gene has CDR1 SGHRS and CDR2 YFSETQ. The CDR3 runs to 15 residues. V lost 1 base to trimming and J lost 6 bases, with 13 bases between them. CDR3 in DNA: TGCGCCAGCAGCTTGTTTTCAGAGGGATCCGGGGAGCTGTTTTTT. Residues: CASSLFSEGSGELFF.

This chain joins TRBV4-2 and TRBJ1-2; D remains unclear. This CDR3 contains 14 residues. CDR1 LGHNA and CDR2 YNFKEQ come from the germline V gene. V lost 0 bases to trimming and J lost 3 bases, with 8 bases between them. CDR3 in DNA: TGTGCCAGCAGCCAAGAAAGGCAGGACTATGGCTACACCTTC. Translating it yields CASSQERQDYGYTF.

The chain carries TRBV7-9 and TRBJ1-2; D call uncertain. In germline, CDR1 is SEHNR, CDR2 FQNEAQ (reference sequence). This CDR3 is 13 amino acids long. Deletions cut 5 bases from V and 7 bases from J, with 14 bases between. The CDR3 coding sequence is TGTGCCAGCAGCCCCCTAGGTCTTAGTGGCTACACCTTC. Amino acids: CASSPLGLSGYTF.

The V and J genes are TRBV28 and TRBJ2-7; 9 positions match TRBD2. V gave up 6 bases and J gave up 2 bases; unmatched junction bases: 14. CDR3 length: 17 residues. Germline loops: CDR1 MDHEN, CDR2 SYDVKM. CDR3 protein: CASSATSPGGRAYEQYF. The CDR3, as DNA: TGTGCCAGCAGCGCCACTTCGCCTGGCGGGAGGGCCTACGAGCAGTACTTC.

The chain employs TRBV19 and TRBJ1-4; a weak D match, TRBD1 (5 bases). Germline-derived CDR1 and CDR2 are LNHDA and SQIVND (reference sequence). There are 15 residues in the CDR3. Trimming removed 7 bases at V and 9 bases at J, with 21 bases between. The CDR3 spells CASTGGALGTKKLFF. The CDR3 DNA reads as TGTGCCAGTACGGGGGGAGCTTTAGGGACCAAAAAACTGTTTTTT.

The chain recombines TRBV5-5 with TRBJ2-3; weak D call: TRBD2 (6 bases). The CDR3 is 15 amino acids. Germline V gene lookup returns CDR1 SGHKS and CDR2 YYEKEE (reference sequence). The V gene lost 4 bases and the J gene lost 8 bases, with 20 bases spanning the gap. The CDR3 here is CASSPSPGRLGTQYF. The CDR3 DNA reads as TGTGCCAGCAGCCCTTCTCCGGGGAGGTTAGGTACGCAGTATTTT.

CDR3 in amino acids: CAISEGGTSGRSPHNEQFF. CDR3 nucleotides: TGTGCCATCAGTGAGGGTGGGACTAGCGGGAGATCCCCCCACAATGAGCAGTTCTTC. The rearrangement uses TRBV10-3 and TRBJ2-1; 14 bases fit TRBD2. The J segment lost 5 bases and the V segment lost 2 bases, leaving 11 bases of the junction unmatched. There are 19 residues in the CDR3. The germline CDR1 and CDR2 sequences are ENHRY and SYGVKD.

This clone has a handful of counts. The chain combines TRBV10-2 with TRBJ1-1; the match to TRBD1 covers 7 bases. Germline CDR1 WSHSY, CDR2 SAAADI. Trimming cost V 5 bases and J 4 bases; bases outside gene matches: 7. This CDR3 comprises 14 residues. Written as DNA, the CDR3 is TGCGCCAGCAGTACTCAGGGGGAAGGCACTGAAGCTTTCTTT. It codes for CASSTQGEGTEAFF.

The chain joins TRBV6-5 to TRBJ2-3; 7 nucleotides agree with TRBD2. After removal of 6 bases from V and 1 base from J, the junction contained 7 bases not matched to a gene. The CDR3 length is 15 residues. Germline V gene sequence: CDR1 MNHEY, CDR2 SVGAGI. The CDR3 DNA is TGTGCCAGCAGCCTCCGGGAGGCTCGCACAGATACGCAGTATTTT. As protein: CASSLREARTDTQYF.

CDR3 sequence: CASSAQGEPGNTIYF. The CDR3 DNA reads as TGTGCCAGCAGCGCCCAGGGGGAGCCTGGAAACACCATATATTTT. The V call is TRBV9, the J call TRBJ1-3; the match to TRBD1 covers 7 bases. Germline CDR1 and CDR2: SGDLS and YYNGEE. The CDR3 covers 15 residues. Trimming at V came to 3 bases and at J to 2 bases, leaving 5 bases not matched to a gene.

The chain is built from TRBV21-1 and TRBJ2-5; the D call TRBD2 from the table was never checked on the DNA. TRBV21-1 is flagged as a pseudogene. The CDR3 sequence is 15 residues long. The CDR3 protein is CASSRQGLAESTQYF. CDR3 sequence (DNA): TGTGCCAGCAGCAGGCAGGGACTAGCGGAGAGCACCCAGTACTTC.

The J gene is TRBJ1-2, the V gene TRBV28; the match to TRBD1 covers 10 bases. This CDR3 comprises 15 residues. The germline V gene encodes CDR1 MDHEN and CDR2 SYDVKM. With V trimmed by 6 bases and J by 4 bases, 8 bases remained unmatched. This CDR3 is CASSPPDRGAYGYTF. The CDR3 DNA is TGTGCCAGCAGCCCACCGGACAGGGGGGCCTATGGCTACACCTTC.

The chain employs TRBV10-3 and TRBJ2-7; 9 bases line up with TRBD1. The germline CDR1 and CDR2 sequences are ENHRY and SYGVKD. The CDR3 loop spans 15 amino acids. V gave up 0 bases and J gave up 3 bases; unmatched junction bases: 3. Here the CDR3 reads CAISESATGGYEQYF. In nucleotides, the CDR3 is TGTGCCATCAGTGAGTCGGCGACAGGGGGCTACGAGCAGTACTTC.

This chain joins TRBV6-5 and TRBJ1-5; TRBD1 is a possible D gene (5 bases). Trimming removed 8 bases at V and 4 bases at J, with 15 bases between. CDR3 size: 14 residues. CDR1 is MNHEY, CDR2 SVGAGI, per germline. The CDR3 sequence is CASSGGRGNQPQHF. The CDR3 DNA reads as TGTGCCAGCTCGGGGGGGAGGGGAAATCAGCCCCAGCATTTT.

J is TRBJ1-1 and V is TRBV14, with D uncertain. Trimming removed 4 bases from V and 2 bases from J, with 8 bases in between. CDR1 is SGHDN, CDR2 FVKESK, per germline. There are 13 residues in the CDR3. CDR3 nucleotide sequence: TGTGCCAGCAGCCTACAGACAAACACTGAAGCTTTCTTT. This gives the protein CASSLQTNTEAFF. Together with reference TRBV14 and TRBJ1-1, the CDR3 gives the full variable domain: EAGVTQFPSHSVIEKGQTVTLRCDPISGHDNLYWYRRVMGKEIKFLLHFVKESKQDESGMPNNRFLAERTGGTYSTLKVQPAELEDSGVYFCASSLQTNTEAFFGQGTRLTVV.

The V gene is TRBV9, the J gene TRBJ2-3, with TRBD2 as a possible D gene (7 bases). V was shortened by 6 bases and J by 1 base, with 18 bases between the two germline ends. CDR1 and CDR2 from the germline V gene are SGDLS and YYNGEE. The CDR3 is 16 amino acids. The CDR3 loop reads CASTSGGAFRTDTQYF. The CDR3 region has the DNA TGTGCCAGCACCTCTGGGGGGGCCTTTCGCACAGATACGCAGTATTTT.

The chain recombines TRBV6-5 with TRBJ2-7; possible D gene TRBD1, 6 bases. The CDR3 totals 15 residues. Germline CDR1 is MNHEY and CDR2 is SVGAGI. Trimming took off 9 bases at V and 4 bases at J, with 22 bases between the two ends. DNA for the CDR3: TGTGCCAGTACCCCCCAGACAGGCACGAGATACGAGCAGTACTTC. As protein: CASTPQTGTRYEQYF.

This rearrangement joins TRBV29-1 to TRBJ2-4; TRBD1 is a possible D gene (6 bases). The CDR3 has 12 amino acids. V was trimmed by 4 bases and J by 6 bases, leaving 10 bases between them. Germline assignment: CDR1 SQVTM and CDR2 ANQGSEA. The CDR3 region is CSVVPDRNIQYF. CDR3 nucleotide sequence: TGCAGCGTTGTACCGGACAGAAACATTCAGTACTTC.

This sequence joins TRBV7-2 and TRBJ2-1; TRBD2 aligns across 8 bases. The CDR3 length is 14 residues. V gave up 6 bases and J gave up 4 bases; unmatched junction bases: 5. Per germline, CDR1 SGHTA and CDR2 FQGNSA. CDR3 region: CASRFGGGYNEQFF. CDR3 nucleotides: TGTGCCAGCAGGTTCGGGGGGGGTTACAATGAGCAGTTCTTC.

This sequence joins TRBV3-1 (or the pseudogene TRBV3-2) and TRBJ2-3, with D unresolved. CDR1 is LGHDT and CDR2 is YNNKEL in the germline V gene (reference sequence). Trimming cost V 4 bases and J 4 bases, with 18 bases left between them. The CDR3 totals 16 residues. The CDR3 spells CASSLRGDRSPDTQYF. CDR3 sequence (DNA): TGTGCCAGCAGCCTGAGAGGCGACCGTTCCCCAGATACGCAGTATTTT.